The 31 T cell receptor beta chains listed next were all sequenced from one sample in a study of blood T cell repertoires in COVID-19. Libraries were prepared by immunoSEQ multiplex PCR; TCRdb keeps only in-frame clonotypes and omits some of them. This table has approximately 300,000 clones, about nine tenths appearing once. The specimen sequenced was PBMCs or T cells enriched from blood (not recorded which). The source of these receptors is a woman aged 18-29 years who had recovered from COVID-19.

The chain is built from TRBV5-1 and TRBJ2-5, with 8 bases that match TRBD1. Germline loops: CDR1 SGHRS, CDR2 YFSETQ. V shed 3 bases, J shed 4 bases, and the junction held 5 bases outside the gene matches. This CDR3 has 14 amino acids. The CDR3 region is CASSSDRGSETQYF. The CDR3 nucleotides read TGCGCCAGCAGCTCCGACAGGGGTTCAGAGACCCAGTACTTC. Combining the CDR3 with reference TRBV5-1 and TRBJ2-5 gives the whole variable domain KAGVTQTPRYLIKTRGQQVTLSCSPISGHRSVSWYQQTPGQGLQFLFEYFSETQRNKGNFPGRFSGRQFSNSRSEMNVSTLELGDSALYLCASSSDRGSETQYFGPGTRLLVL.

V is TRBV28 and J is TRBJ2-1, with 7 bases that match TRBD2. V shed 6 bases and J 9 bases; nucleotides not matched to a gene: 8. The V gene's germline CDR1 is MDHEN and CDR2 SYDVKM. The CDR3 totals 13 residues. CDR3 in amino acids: CASSRGGPGEQFF. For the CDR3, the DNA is TGTGCCAGCAGCCGGGGAGGGCCGGGTGAGCAGTTCTTC. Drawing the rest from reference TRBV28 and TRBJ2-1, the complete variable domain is DVKVTQSSRYLVKRTGEKVFLECVQDMDHENMFWYRQDPGLGLRLIYFSYDVKMKEKGDIPEGYSVSREKKERFSLILESASTNQTSMYLCASSRGGPGEQFFGPGTRLTVL.

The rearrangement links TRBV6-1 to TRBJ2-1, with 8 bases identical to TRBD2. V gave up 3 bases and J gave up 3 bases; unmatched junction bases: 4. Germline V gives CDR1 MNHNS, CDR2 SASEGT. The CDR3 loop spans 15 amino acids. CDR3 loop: CASSDFREGYNEQFF. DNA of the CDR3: TGTGCCAGCAGTGATTTTCGGGAGGGCTACAATGAGCAGTTCTTC.

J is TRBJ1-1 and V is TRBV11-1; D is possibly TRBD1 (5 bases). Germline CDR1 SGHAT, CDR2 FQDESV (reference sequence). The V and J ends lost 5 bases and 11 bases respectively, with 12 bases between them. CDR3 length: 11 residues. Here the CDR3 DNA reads TGTGCCAGCAGCCCGGGACTAATGGCTTTCTTT. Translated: CASSPGLMAFF.

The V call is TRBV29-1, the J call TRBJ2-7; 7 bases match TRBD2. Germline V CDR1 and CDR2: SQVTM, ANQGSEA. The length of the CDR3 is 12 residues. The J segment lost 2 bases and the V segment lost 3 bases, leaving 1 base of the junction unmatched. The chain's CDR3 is CSVEGGTYEQYF. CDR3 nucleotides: TGCAGCGTTGAGGGGGGGACCTACGAGCAGTACTTC.

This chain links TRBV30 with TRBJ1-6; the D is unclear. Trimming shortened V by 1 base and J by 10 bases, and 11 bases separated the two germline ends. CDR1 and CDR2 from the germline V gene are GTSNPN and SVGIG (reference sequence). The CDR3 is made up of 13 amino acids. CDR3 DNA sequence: TGTGCCTGGAGTGAAGACATCGGATCACCCCTCCACTTT. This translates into CAWSEDIGSPLHF.

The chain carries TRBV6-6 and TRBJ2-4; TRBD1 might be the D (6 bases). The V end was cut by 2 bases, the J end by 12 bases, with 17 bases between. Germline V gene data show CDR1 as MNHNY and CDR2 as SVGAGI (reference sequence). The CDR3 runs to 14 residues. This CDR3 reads CASSYERQGSTQYF. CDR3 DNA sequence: TGTGCCAGCAGTTACGAACGGCAGGGGTCGACTCAGTACTTC.

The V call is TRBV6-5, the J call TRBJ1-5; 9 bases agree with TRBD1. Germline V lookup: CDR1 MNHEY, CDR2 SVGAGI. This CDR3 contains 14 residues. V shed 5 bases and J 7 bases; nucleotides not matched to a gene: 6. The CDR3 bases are TGTGCCAGCAGTCCGGGACAGGGTATGCAGCCCCAGCATTTT. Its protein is CASSPGQGMQPQHF.

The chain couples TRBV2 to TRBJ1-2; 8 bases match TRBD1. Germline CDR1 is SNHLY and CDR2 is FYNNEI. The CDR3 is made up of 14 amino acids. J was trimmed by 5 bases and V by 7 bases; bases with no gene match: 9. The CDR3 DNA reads TGTGCCAGCACTAGTCAGGGGGCGCGGTATGGCTACACCTTC. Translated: CASTSQGARYGYTF. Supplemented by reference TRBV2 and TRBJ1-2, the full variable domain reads EPEVTQTPSHQVTQMGQEVILRCVPISNHLYFYWYRQILGQKVEFLVSFYNNEISEKSEIFDDQFSVERPDGSNFTLKIRSTKLEDSAMYFCASTSQGARYGYTFGSGTRLTVV.

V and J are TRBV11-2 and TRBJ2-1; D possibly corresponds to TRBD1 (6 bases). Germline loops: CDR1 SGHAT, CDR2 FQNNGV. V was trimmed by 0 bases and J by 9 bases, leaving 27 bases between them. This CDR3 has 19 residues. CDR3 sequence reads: CASSLDWAGWQGNRSEQFF. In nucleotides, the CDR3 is TGTGCCAGCAGCTTAGATTGGGCCGGGTGGCAGGGGAATCGAAGTGAGCAGTTCTTC.

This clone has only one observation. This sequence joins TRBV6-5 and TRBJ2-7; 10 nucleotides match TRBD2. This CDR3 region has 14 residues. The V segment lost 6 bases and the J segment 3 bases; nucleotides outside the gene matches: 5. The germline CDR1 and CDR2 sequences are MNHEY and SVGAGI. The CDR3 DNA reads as TGTGCCAGCAGCCCGGGACTAGCGTTCTACGAGCAGTACTTC. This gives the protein CASSPGLAFYEQYF.

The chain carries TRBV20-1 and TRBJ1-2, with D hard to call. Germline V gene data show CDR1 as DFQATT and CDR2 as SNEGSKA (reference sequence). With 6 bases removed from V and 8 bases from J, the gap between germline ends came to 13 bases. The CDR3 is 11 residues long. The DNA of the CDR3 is TGCAGTGCCGAGGGTTCGTACGGCTACACCTTC. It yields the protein CSAEGSYGYTF.

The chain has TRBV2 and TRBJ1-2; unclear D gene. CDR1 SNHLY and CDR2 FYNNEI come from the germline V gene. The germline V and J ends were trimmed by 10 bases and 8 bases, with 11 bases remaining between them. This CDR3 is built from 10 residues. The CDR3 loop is CATPGGGYTF. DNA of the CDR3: TGTGCCACCCCAGGTGGCGGCTACACCTTC.

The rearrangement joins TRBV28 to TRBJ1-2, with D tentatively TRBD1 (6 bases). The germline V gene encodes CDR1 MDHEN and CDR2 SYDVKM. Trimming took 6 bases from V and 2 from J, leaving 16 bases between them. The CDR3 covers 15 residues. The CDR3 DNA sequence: TGTGCCAGCAGGCCCTCCGGGACAAGAAACTATGGCTACACCTTC. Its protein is CASRPSGTRNYGYTF.

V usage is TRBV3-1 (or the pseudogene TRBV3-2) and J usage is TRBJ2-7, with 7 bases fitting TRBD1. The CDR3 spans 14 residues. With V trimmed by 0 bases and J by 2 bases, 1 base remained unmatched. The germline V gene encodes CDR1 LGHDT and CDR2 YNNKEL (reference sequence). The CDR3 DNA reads TGTGCCAGCAGCCAAGAAAGGGGGCCCTACGAGCAGTACTTC. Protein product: CASSQERGPYEQYF.

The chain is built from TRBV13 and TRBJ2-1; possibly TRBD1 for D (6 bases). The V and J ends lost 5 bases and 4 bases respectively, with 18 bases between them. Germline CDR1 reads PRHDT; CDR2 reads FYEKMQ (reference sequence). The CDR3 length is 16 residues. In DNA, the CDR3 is TGTGCCAGCAGCCCGGGACAAACCGAAGGTTACAATGAGCAGTTCTTC. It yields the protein CASSPGQTEGYNEQFF.

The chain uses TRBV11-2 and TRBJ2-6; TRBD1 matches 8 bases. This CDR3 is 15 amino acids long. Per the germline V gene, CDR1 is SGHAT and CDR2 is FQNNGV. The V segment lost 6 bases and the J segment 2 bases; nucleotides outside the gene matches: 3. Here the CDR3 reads CASSTDRAGANVLTF. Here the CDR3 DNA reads TGTGCCAGCAGTACGGACAGGGCTGGGGCCAACGTCCTGACTTTC.

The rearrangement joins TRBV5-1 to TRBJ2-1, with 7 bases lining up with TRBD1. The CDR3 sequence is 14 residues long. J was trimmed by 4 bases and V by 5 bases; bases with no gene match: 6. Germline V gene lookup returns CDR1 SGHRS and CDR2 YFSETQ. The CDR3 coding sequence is TGCGCCAGCAGTCCCGGGACAGATTACAATGAGCAGTTCTTC. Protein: CASSPGTDYNEQFF.

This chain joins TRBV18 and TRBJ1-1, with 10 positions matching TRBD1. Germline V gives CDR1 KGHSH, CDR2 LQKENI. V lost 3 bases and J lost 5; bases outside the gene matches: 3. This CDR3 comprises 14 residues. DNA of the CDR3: TGTGCCAGCTCACCGACAGGGGGCGGAACTGAAGCTTTCTTT. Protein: CASSPTGGGTEAFF.

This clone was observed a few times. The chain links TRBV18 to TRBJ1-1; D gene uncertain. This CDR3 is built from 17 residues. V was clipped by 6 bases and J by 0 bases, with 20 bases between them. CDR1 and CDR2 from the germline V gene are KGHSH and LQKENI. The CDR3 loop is CASSAQREAVMNTEAFF. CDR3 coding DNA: TGTGCCAGCTCCGCCCAACGTGAAGCGGTTATGAACACTGAAGCTTTCTTT. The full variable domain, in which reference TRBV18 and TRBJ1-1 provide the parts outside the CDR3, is NAGVMQNPRHLVRRRGQEARLRCSPMKGHSHVYWYRQLPEEGLKFMVYLQKENIIDESGMPKERFSAEFPKEGPSILRIQQVVRGDSAAYFCASSAQREAVMNTEAFFGQGTRLTVV.

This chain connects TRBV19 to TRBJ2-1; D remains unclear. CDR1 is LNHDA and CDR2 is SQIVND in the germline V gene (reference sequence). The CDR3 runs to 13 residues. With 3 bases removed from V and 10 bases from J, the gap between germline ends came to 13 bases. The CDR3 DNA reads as TGTGCCAGTAGTATGCTGGCCCTAGGCGAGCAGTTCTTC. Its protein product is CASSMLALGEQFF.

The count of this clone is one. The CDR3, as DNA: TGTGCCTGGAGTCCCCAGGGGTTTGAAGCTTTCTTT. Translation: CAWSPQGFEAFF. The rearrangement uses TRBV30 and TRBJ1-1, with a tentative D call TRBD1 (6 bases). Germline values: CDR1 GTSNPN, CDR2 SVGIG (reference sequence). The CDR3 is 12 amino acids. V lost 2 bases and J 7 bases, leaving 11 bases between the germline ends.

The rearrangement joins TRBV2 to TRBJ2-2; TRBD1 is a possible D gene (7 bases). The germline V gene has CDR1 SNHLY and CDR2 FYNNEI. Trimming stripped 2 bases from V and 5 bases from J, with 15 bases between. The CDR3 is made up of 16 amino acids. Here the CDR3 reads CASSESGARGTGELFF. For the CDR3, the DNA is TGTGCCAGCAGTGAATCGGGGGCCAGGGGGACCGGGGAGCTGTTTTTT.

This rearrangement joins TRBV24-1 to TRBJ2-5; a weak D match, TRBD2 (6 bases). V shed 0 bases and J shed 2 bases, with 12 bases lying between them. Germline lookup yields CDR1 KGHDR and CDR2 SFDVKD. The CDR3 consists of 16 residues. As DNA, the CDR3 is TGTGCCACCAGTGATTTGCCCGGGACTTTGCAAGAGACCCAGTACTTC. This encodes CATSDLPGTLQETQYF.

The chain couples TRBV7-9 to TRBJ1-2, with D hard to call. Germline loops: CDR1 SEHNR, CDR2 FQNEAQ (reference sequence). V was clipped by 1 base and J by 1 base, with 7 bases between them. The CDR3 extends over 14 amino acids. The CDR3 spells CASSLGANNYGYTF. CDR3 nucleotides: TGTGCCAGCAGCTTAGGGGCCAATAACTATGGCTACACCTTC.

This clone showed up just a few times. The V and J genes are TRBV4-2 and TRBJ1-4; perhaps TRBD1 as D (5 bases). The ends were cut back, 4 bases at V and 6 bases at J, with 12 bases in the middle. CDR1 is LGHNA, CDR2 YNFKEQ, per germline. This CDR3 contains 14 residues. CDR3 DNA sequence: TGTGCCAGCAGCCCCATGGCCAGGGATGAAAAACTGTTTTTT. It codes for CASSPMARDEKLFF.

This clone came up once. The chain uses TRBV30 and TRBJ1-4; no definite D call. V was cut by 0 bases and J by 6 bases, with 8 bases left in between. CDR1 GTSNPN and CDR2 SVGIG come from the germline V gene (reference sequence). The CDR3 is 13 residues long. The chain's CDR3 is CAWSVSGYEKLFF. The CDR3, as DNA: TGTGCCTGGAGTGTGAGCGGATATGAAAAACTGTTTTTT.

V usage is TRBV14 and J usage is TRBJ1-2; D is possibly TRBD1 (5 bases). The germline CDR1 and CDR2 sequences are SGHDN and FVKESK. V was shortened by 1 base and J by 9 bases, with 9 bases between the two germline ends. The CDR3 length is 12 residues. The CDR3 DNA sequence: TGTGCCAGCAGCCAAGGGACACTCCGCTACACCTTC. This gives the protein CASSQGTLRYTF.

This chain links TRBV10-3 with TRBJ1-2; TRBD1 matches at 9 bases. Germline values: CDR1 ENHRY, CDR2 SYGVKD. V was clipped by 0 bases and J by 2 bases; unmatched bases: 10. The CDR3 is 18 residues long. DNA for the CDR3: TGTGCCATCAGTGAGTCGAGCGTTACCGACAGGGGGAACTATGGCTACACCTTC. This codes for CAISESSVTDRGNYGYTF.

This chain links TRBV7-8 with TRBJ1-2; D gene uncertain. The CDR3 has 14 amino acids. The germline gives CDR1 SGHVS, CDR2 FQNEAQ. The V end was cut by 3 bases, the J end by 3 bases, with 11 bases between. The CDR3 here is CASSFQESDYGYTF. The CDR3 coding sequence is TGTGCCAGCAGCTTTCAGGAATCGGACTATGGCTACACCTTC.

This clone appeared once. CDR3 in amino acids: CASSYKSGPGLAATYEQYF. The CDR3 DNA reads as TGTGCCAGCAGTTACAAGTCAGGCCCCGGACTAGCGGCAACCTACGAGCAGTACTTC. V and J are TRBV6-2 or TRBV6-3 and TRBJ2-7; TRBD2 agrees at 10 bases. This CDR3 has 19 amino acids. The germline CDR1 and CDR2 sequences are MNHEY and SVGEGT. V dropped 2 bases and J dropped 2; count of bases not matched to a gene: 15.